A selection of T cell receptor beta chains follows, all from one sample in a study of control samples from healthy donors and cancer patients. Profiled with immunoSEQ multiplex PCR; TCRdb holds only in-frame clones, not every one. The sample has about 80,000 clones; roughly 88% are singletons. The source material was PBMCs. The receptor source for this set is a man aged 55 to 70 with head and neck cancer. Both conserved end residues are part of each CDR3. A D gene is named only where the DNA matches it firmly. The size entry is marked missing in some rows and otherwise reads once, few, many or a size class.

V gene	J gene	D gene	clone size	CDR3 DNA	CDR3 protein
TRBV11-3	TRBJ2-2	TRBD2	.	TGTGCCAGCAGCTTAACGGGACTAGGCGACACCGGGGAGCTGTTTTTT	CASSLTGLGDTGELFF
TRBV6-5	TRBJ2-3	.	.	TGTGCCAGCAGGGGGGCCTTTTTCACAGATACGCAGTATTTT	CASRGAFFTDTQYF
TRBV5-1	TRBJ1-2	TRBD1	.	TGCGCCAGCAGACCTACAGGGGATTATGGCTACACCTTC	CASRPTGDYGYTF
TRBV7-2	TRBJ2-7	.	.	TGTGCCAGCAGCTTTGCGGAGAATTCCTACGAGCAGTACTTC	CASSFAENSYEQYF
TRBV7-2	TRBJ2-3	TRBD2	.	TGTGCCAGCAGCCGGGGACTAGCGAGCACAGATACGCAGTATTTT	CASSRGLASTDTQYF
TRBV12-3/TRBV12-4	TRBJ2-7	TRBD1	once	TGTGCCAGCAACCTAGACAGGGGCTACGAGCAGTACTTC	CASNLDRGYEQYF
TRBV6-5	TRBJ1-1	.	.	TGTGCCAGCAGTTACGGAGGTTGGGGAACTGAAGCTTTCTTT	CASSYGGWGTEAFF
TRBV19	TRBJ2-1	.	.	TGTGCCAGTAGTCCTGTTGATGGACACAATGAGCAGTTCTTC	CASSPVDGHNEQFF
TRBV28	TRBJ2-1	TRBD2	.	TGTGCCAGCAGTCCCGTTGGGGAGGGGACCAATGAGCAGTTCTTC	CASSPVGEGTNEQFF
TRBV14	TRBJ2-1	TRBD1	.	TGTGCCAGCAGCCGCAGACAGGGATCCTACAATGAGCAGTTCTTC	CASSRRQGSYNEQFF
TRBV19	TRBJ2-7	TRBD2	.	TGTGCCAGTAGCACTAGCGGGAGCGGGTACGAGCAGTACTTC	CASSTSGSGYEQYF
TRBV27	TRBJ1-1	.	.	TGTGCCAGCAGCTTGGGATTTAAGCCCACTGAAGCTTTCTTT	CASSLGFKPTEAFF
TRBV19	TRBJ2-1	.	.	TGTGCCAGTAGTATGCGGCTCATTCGAGCCTACAATGAGCAGTTCTTC	CASSMRLIRAYNEQFF
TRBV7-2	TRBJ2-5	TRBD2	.	TGTGCCAGCAGCTTTTCACTAGCGGAGGGGACCCAGTACTTC	CASSFSLAEGTQYF
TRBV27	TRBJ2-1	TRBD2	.	TGTGCCAGCAGTTCCCTAAGCGGGAGGGCACACAATGAGCAGTTCTTC	CASSSLSGRAHNEQFF
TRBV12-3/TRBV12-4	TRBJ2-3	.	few	TGTGCCAGCAGCCTAAGCACAGATACGCAGTATTTT	CASSLSTDTQYF
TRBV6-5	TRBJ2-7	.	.	TGTGCCAGCAGTTACGGAGGGGGCTGGGTCGAGCAGTACTTC	CASSYGGGWVEQYF
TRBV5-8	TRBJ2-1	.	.	TGTGCCAGCAGCTTTAGGGGACTCTCCTACAATGAGCAGTTCTTC	CASSFRGLSYNEQFF
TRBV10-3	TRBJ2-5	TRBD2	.	TGTGCCATCAGTCGCGGGGGGAGGGATCAAGAGACCCAGTACTTC	CAISRGGRDQETQYF
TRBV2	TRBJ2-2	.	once	TGTGCCAGCAGTGACGGGGGTCGGATCGGGGAGCTGTTTTTT	CASSDGGRIGELFF
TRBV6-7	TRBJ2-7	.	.	TGTGCCAGTGGGAGGGACACCGGCTCCTACGAGCAGTACTTC	CASGRDTGSYEQYF
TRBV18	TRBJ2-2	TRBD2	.	TGTGCCAGCTCCCTCCGGGGGGGTAACACCGGGGAGCTGTTTTTT	CASSLRGGNTGELFF
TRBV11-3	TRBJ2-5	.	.	TGTGCCAGCAGCTGGACCTACCAAGAGACCCAGTACTTC	CASSWTYQETQYF
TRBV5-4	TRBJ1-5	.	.	TGTGCCAGCAGTTTCCCCAATCAGCCCCAGCATTTT	CASSFPNQPQHF
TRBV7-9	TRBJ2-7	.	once	TGTGCCAGCAGCTTCCACGGCCAGGGGCTACGAGGGCAGTACTTC	CASSFHGQGLRGQYF
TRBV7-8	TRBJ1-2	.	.	TGTGCCAGCAGCCCCAGTACAGCGAACTATGGCTACACCTTC	CASSPSTANYGYTF
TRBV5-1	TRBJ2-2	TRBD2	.	TGCGCCAGCAGACTAGCGGGTAACACCGGGGAGCTGTTTTTT	CASRLAGNTGELFF
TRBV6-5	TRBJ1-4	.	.	TGTGCCAGCAGTCTGGGGAAACCAACTAATGAAAAACTGTTTTTT	CASSLGKPTNEKLFF
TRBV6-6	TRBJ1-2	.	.	TGTGCCAGCAGACTTGACGGAGCTAACTATGGCTACACCTTC	CASRLDGANYGYTF
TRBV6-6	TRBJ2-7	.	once	TGTGCCAGCAGTTCCCCCTCGGGGCTAGTGGTCTTC	CASSSPSGLVVF
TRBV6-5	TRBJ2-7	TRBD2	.	TGTGCCAGCAGTTACTCGGAGCTAGCGGTCTACGAGCAGTACTTC	CASSYSELAVYEQYF
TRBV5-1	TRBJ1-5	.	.	TGCGCCAGCAGCGATGGACGCCAACCAGGCAGTCAGCCCCAGCATTTT	CASSDGRQPGSQPQHF